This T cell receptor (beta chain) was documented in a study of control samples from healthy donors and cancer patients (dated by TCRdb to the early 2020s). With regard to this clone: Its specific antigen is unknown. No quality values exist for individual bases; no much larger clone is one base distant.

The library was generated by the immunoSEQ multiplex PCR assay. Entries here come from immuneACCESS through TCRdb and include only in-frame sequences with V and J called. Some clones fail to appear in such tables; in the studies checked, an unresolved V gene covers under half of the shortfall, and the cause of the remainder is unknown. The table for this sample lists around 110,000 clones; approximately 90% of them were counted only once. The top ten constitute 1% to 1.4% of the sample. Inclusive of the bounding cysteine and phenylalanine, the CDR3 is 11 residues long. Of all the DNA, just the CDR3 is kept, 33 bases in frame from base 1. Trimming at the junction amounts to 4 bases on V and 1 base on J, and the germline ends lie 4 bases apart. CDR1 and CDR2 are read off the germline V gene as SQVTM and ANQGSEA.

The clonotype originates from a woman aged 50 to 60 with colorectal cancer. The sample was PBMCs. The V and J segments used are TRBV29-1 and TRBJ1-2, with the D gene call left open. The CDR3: CSVGFNYGYTF. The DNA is TGCAGCGTTGGGTTTAACTATGGCTACACCTTC.